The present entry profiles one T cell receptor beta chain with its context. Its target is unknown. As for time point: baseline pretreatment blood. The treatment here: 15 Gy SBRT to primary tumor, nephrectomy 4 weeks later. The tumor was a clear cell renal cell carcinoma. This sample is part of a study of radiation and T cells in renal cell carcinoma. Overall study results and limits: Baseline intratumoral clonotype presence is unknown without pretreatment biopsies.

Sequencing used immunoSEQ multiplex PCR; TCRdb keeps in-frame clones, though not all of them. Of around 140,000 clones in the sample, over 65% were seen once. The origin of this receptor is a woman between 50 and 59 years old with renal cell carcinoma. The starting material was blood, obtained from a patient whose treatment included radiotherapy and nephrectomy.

CDR3 bases: TGTGCCTGGAGTGTTTATAACTATGGCTACACCTTC. This sequence encodes CAWSVYNYGYTF. The rearrangement links TRBV30 to TRBJ1-2; D gene unclear. Trimming cost V 0 bases and J 1 base, with 3 bases left between them. Germline CDR1 is GTSNPN and CDR2 is SVGIG (reference sequence). The CDR3 runs 12 residues.